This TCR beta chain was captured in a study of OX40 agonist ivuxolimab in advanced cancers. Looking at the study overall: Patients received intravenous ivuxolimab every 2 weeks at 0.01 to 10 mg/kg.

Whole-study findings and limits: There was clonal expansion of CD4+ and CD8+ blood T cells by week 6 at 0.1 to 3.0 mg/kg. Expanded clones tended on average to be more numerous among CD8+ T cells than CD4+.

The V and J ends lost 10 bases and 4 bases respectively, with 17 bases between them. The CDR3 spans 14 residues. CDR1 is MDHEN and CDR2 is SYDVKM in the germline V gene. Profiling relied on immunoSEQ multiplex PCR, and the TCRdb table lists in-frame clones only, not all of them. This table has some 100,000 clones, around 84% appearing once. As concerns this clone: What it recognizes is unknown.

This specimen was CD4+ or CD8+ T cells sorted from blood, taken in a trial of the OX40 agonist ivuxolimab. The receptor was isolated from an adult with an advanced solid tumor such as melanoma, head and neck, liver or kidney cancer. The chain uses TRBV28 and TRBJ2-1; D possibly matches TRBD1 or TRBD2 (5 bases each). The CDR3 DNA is TGTGCCACCCGTGGGGCGGGTGGGTACAATGAGCAGTTCTTC. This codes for CATRGAGGYNEQFF.